Listed here is a single TCR beta chain. This clonotype was counted a single time. There is no known antigen for this receptor. There are no base qualities to consult, and no much larger clone falls within one base. A single read offers scant evidence. The roughly 38 donors, aged roughly 6 to 100 years, were systemically healthy Caucasian individuals from Russia. Roughly 9 milliliters of peripheral blood were drawn from each donor into EDTA-treated Vacutainer tubes. Ficoll-Paque density-gradient centrifugation was used to isolate PBMCs, with at least 6.5 million per sample. Trizol reagent was used to extract total RNA from PBMCs, with at least 5 micrograms per sample. The percentages of naive CD45RAhigh/CD27high T cells were determined by flow cytometry on a PBMC aliquot from every donor. This specimen belongs to a study of blood T cells in healthy people across ages (dated by TCRdb to between 2014 and 2017). Regarding the study in general: In model experiments, roughly one uniquely barcoded TCR beta cDNA molecule per two T cells was captured by template switching. Age-related changes in TCR beta repertoire diversity were measured in the study by deep sequencing normalized with unique cDNA molecular identifiers. The donors were divided into four age groups: young (average roughly 17 years), middle-aged (about 41), aged (approximately 59) and long-lived (approximately 74). To avoid experimental bias, donors of different ages were spread randomly across the sequencing lanes. For two donors (one aged 18 to 29 and one aged 80 or older), the study analyzed two additional independent replicas of 1 million unique cDNA reads from the same blood draw. The paper's findings and limits, for the study overall: The long-lived group showed more naive CD4+ T cells, fewer expanded clones and increased TCR diversity than the aged group, suggesting age selection. Observed TCR beta diversity correlated strongly with the percentage of naive T cells measured by flow cytometry. Since profiling was done on bulk unsorted PBMCs, naive and antigen-experienced compartments could not be conclusively compared. Estimates of total diversity based on one million sequenced T cells were considered lower bounds and underestimates. Observed TCR beta diversity per million T cells fell roughly linearly with age, and a significant reduction was already apparent by age roughly 40. Donor CMV infection status was unknown, potentially confounding age-related changes in expanded clonotypes.

Trimming costs V 4 bases and J 0 bases, and their ends lie 10 bases apart. The CDR3 measures 14 amino acids from cysteine to phenylalanine. Just the 42-base CDR3 DNA is kept, in frame starting at base 1. Sequences SGHNT (CDR1) and YYREEE (CDR2) are obtained from the germline V gene (reference sequence). Library preparation was by 5' RACE. Data came from an Illumina HiSeq 2500. A second PCR of roughly 7 to 11 cycles was performed with a sample-barcoded 5' primer and a J-beta primer mix. A unique molecular identifier was introduced onto each TCR beta cDNA molecule by a template-switch 5' adaptor carrying 12 random nucleotides. At least 2.5 million CDR3-containing paired-end reads were obtained from each sample. The Mint cDNA synthesis kit, primed by a TRBC-specific oligonucleotide, was used to synthesize first-strand cDNA from all RNA. Following uracil-DNA glycosylase treatment, all cDNA underwent a first 18-cycle PCR with the universal primers M1SS and BC2_uni_R. From the authors' description of their analysis: Each sample was normalized by randomly selecting 1 million high-quality reads, each carrying a distinct molecular identifier. Reads with shared molecular identifiers were discarded instead of being binned into consensus sequences. MiTCR, set to a Q25 quality threshold and the strictest error-elimination algorithm, was used for CDR3 identification, clonotype clustering and error correction. A nonparametric unseen species model using Euler transformation provided a lower-bound estimate of total TCR beta diversity. TCRdb took the public reads, trimmed them with fastp at Q25, ran MiXCR for clone calling and kept in-frame beta chains. Every entry covers one CDR3 protein and lists the most common genes and DNA from its rows. TCRdb assigned the V and J calls; the authors' analysis was not used. This sample lists roughly 680,000 distinct CDR3 sequences; over 20% were detected once. The top ten hold approximately 3.7% of the sample.

This sequence originates from a man aged 65 to 79 in good health. The specimen sequenced was blood. The rearranged segments are TRBV5-4 and TRBJ1-1, with the identity of the D gene unclear. Here is the DNA: TGTGCCAGCAGCATCAGCCAGATGAACACTGAAGCTTTCTTT. The translation is CASSISQMNTEAFF. The CDR3, completed at both ends by the reference TRBV5-4 and TRBJ1-1 genes, gives the full variable domain ETGVTQSPTHLIKTRGQQVTLRCSSQSGHNTVSWYQQALGQGPQFIFQYYREEENGRGNFPPRFSGLQFPNYSSELNVNALELDDSALYLCASSISQMNTEAFFGQGTRLTVV.